Listed below are T cell receptor beta chains from one sample, sequenced in a study of T cell changes during pregnancy in multiple sclerosis. Produced via immunoSEQ multiplex PCR; TCRdb's table is partial and in-frame only. The data hold fewer than 25,000 clones, with 86% observed a single time. The input for sequencing was CD8+ T cells from peripheral blood mononuclear cells, taken in the third trimester of pregnancy. The source is a female donor in good health, enrolled as a control in a pregnancy study. The CDR3 runs from the conserved cysteine through the conserved F or W. D genes are given only for firm matches. Only part of the rows carry a size: once, few, many, or a class if the clone is expanded.

clone_size	v_call	cdr3_length	j_call	d_call	cdr3_aa	cdr3_nt
-	TRBV5-1	14	TRBJ2-1	TRBD2	CASSLAGGSSEQFF	TGCGCCAGCAGTTTAGCGGGGGGTAGCAGTGAGCAGTTCTTC
-	TRBV7-9	15	TRBJ1-5	-	CASSLGGGSGQPQHF	TGTGCCAGCAGCCTCGGGGGGGGGAGCGGACAGCCCCAGCATTTT
-	TRBV7-9	15	TRBJ1-1	-	CASSQVKRTAAEAFF	TGTGCCAGCAGCCAGGTTAAAAGGACAGCTGCTGAAGCTTTCTTT
few	TRBV4-1	14	TRBJ1-2	TRBD1	CASSPTGGRDGYTF	TGTGCCAGCAGCCCGACAGGGGGCCGGGATGGCTACACCTTC
-	TRBV28	14	TRBJ2-2	-	CASKRAGGTGELFF	TGTGCCAGCAAGCGGGCAGGGGGGACCGGGGAGCTGTTTTTT
-	TRBV7-6	14	TRBJ2-1	-	CASSLLPGDNEQFF	TGTGCCAGCAGCTTATTACCAGGGGACAATGAGCAGTTCTTC
-	TRBV6-5	15	TRBJ2-7	-	CASSYRIGTHYEQYF	TGTGCCAGCAGTTACCGTATCGGGACTCACTACGAGCAGTACTTC
-	TRBV29-1	14	TRBJ1-4	TRBD1	CSVVSDRVGEKLFF	TGCAGCGTTGTCAGTGACAGGGTTGGAGAAAAACTGTTTTTT
-	TRBV28	16	TRBJ1-5	-	CASSLVEVYSNQPQHF	TGTGCCAGCAGTTTGGTAGAGGTATATAGCAATCAGCCCCAGCATTTT
-	TRBV4-2	17	TRBJ1-4	-	CASSQDPREATNEKLFF	TGTGCCAGCAGCCAAGATCCCCGAGAGGCAACTAATGAAAAACTGTTTTTT
-	TRBV29-1	17	TRBJ1-2	TRBD1	CSVEAFFDTGAGYGYTF	TGCAGCGTTGAAGCTTTCTTCGATACAGGGGCGGGCTATGGCTACACCTTC
-	TRBV25-1	14	TRBJ2-2	TRBD1	CASSWTGRSGELFF	TGTGCCAGCAGCTGGACAGGGAGGTCCGGGGAGCTGTTTTTT
-	TRBV13	15	TRBJ2-7	TRBD2	CASSDQTSGSYEQYF	TGTGCCAGCAGCGACCAGACTAGCGGCTCCTACGAGCAGTACTTC
once	TRBV10-2	14	TRBJ2-3	-	CASTPGAYTDTQYF	TGCGCCAGCACCCCGGGAGCCTACACAGATACGCAGTATTTT
-	TRBV5-4	14	TRBJ2-3	TRBD2	CASSSTSGGDTQYF	TGTGCCAGCAGCAGCACTAGCGGGGGTGATACGCAGTATTTT
-	TRBV5-4	15	TRBJ2-1	-	CASRPGLPSYNEQFF	TGTGCCAGCAGACCCGGGTTACCCTCCTACAATGAGCAGTTCTTC
-	TRBV7-8	13	TRBJ2-7	-	CASNELGVHEQYF	TGTGCCAGCAATGAGCTAGGGGTCCACGAGCAGTACTTC
-	TRBV19	14	TRBJ2-5	-	CASSPLVGQGTQYF	TGTGCCAGTAGTCCCCTGGTTGGGCAGGGGACCCAGTACTTC
-	TRBV5-5	14	TRBJ1-2	-	CASSPDRPVYGYTF	TGTGCCAGCAGCCCTGACAGGCCTGTCTATGGCTACACCTTC
-	TRBV7-9	15	TRBJ2-3	-	CASSPVRDTTDTQYF	TGTGCCAGCAGCCCCGTCCGGGACACTACAGATACGCAGTATTTT
-	TRBV28	15	TRBJ1-2	-	CASSDGLGGNYGYTF	TGTGCCAGCAGTGACGGGCTGGGGGGGAACTATGGCTACACCTTC
-	TRBV19	15	TRBJ2-1	TRBD1	CASSIGTGLYNEQFF	TGTGCCAGTAGTATCGGGACAGGGCTATACAATGAGCAGTTCTTC
-	TRBV28	12	TRBJ2-7	-	CASSSKNYEQYF	TGTGCCAGCAGTTCGAAAAACTACGAGCAGTACTTC